This T cell receptor (beta chain) was identified in a study of identical twins (dated by TCRdb to the mid-2010s). Study-wide context: To test whether fetal clonotypes persist, the study used deep sequencing on TCR alpha and beta repertoires from monozygotic twins, unrelated adults of various ages, and cord blood. To rule out contamination, replicate twin experiments were performed at different times with different library preparation protocols.

This clonotype was picked up many times. Its antigen is not yet known. No clone much larger than this one lies a single base away; base qualities are absent. All donors were healthy Caucasians. The twin cohort comprised three pairs of female monozygotic twins, all aged roughly 18 to 30 years. Peripheral blood mononuclear cells were the source from which RNA for the TCR libraries was isolated. The investigation overall reported the following: Invariant T cells such as MAIT and iNKT could partly confound zero-insertion analyses, although diverse VJ usage argued against such confounding for most clonotypes. A weaker excess of twin sharing was found in beta out-of-frame sequences because the signal-to-noise ratio was lowered by fewer shared sequences. Compared with coincidental sharing between unrelated individuals, out-of-frame TCR alpha sequences shared between twins had an excess of sequences with low generation probability. In monozygotic twins, recombination models systematically underestimated out-of-frame TCR alpha sharing, but the models matched the sharing seen between unrelated individuals. Because the same donors could not be followed over many years, the conclusions relied on cross-sectional statistical analysis. Fewer insertions were carried by abundant cord blood beta clonotypes, a similar but weaker trend appeared in young adult naive repertoires, and no such trend appeared in memory repertoires.

The library was made by 5' RACE. TCRdb names Illumina HiSeq 2000 as the instrument used. Template switching added a universal primer binding site, and the final cDNA carried a unique molecular identifier that allowed TCR cDNA molecules to be counted accurately. Specific primers in the conserved constant-segment region were used to synthesize first-strand cDNA for the TCR alpha and beta chains. To control for contamination, every cDNA library was double barcoded, receiving both a SMART-Mk sample barcode and Illumina barcodes. TruSeq adapter sequences, together with Illumina sample barcodes, were added in two successive PCR steps. The TCR alpha and beta cDNA libraries were sequenced on the Illumina HiSeq platform using custom primers. As for the authors' bioinformatics: Unique molecular identifiers were extracted from raw reads with MiGEC, and CDR3 positions were determined with MiXCR. For each individual, recombination models were inferred using an EM algorithm with the repgenHMM and IGoR tools. The analysis of shared clonotypes was done with the tcR package in R, with sharing normalized by the product of cloneset sizes. Out-of-frame nonproductive sequences were analyzed to study raw recombination free of thymic and clonal selection effects. TCRdb applied fastp at Q25 and MiXCR to the public reads, then kept only in-frame beta chains. For every CDR3 protein sequence, its rows merge into one entry that carries the most common genes and DNA. The V and J calls here are based on TCRdb, not the publication. The sample profile shows hundreds of thousands of distinct CDR3 sequences; 20% to 25% of them were found once. The ten biggest clones cover 4.3% of the sample.

This sample was shared with a second study, whose subject was T cells expressing NK-cell markers. Per the second study: TCR beta-chain repertoires were profiled in sorted CD3+CD56+NKG2C+, CD3+CD56+NKG2C- and CD3+CD56-NKG2C+ T-cell subsets from roughly eight donors. Of the eight sequenced donors, seven were found to be HCMV-seropositive and one was found to be HCMV-seronegative. In several experiments an anti-gammadeltaTCR antibody was added to restrict sorting to alphabetaTCR-expressing T cells. In a handful of donors, the dominant CD3+CD56+NKG2C+ clonotypes were among the top 10 CD8+ clonotypes and accounted for about 1.0-7.5% of CD8+ T cells. Those dominant clonotypes were again the most abundant among CD3+CD56-NKG2C+ cells in a handful of donors, at about 28.3-60.1%. Whether the expanded NKG2C-expressing T cell clones were specific for HCMV antigens remained unclear. The study sequenced eight donors, all healthy volunteers chosen at random: three men and five women. HCMV serostatus was determined by detecting HCMV-specific IgG in serum with a commercial ELISA kit. For roughly 6 donors, bulk peripheral blood T-cell repertoires were additionally sequenced from unsorted PBMC. MIGEC was used to demultiplex reads and group reads by UMI, and MiTCR was used to assemble and quantify clonotypes. Only TCR cDNA sequences supported by at least two reads were kept to exclude erroneous sequences. The tcR package was used for downstream repertoire analysis, and clonotypes were matched across fractions by CDR3 nucleotide sequence plus V segment. Antigen specificity was annotated against VDJdb with VDJmatch, allowing one amino acid substitution in CDR3.

The TCR was taken from a woman aged 18-29 years in good health. The sample consisted of PBMCs.

The nucleotides read TGTGCCAGCTCACAAAGAGATACGCAGTATTTT. It codes for CASSQRDTQYF. The receptor chain draws on TRBV18 and TRBJ2-3; a confident D gene designation cannot be given. The CDR3 measures 11 amino acids from cysteine to phenylalanine. Only the CDR3 portion is preserved as DNA: 33 bases, with reading frame beginning at the first base. Between the V and J ends, shortened by 4 bases and 5 bases respectively, the junction contains 4 bases. CDR1 KGHSH and CDR2 LQKENI are derived from the germline V gene.